The T cell receptor beta chain under discussion was sequenced for a study of T cell changes during pregnancy in multiple sclerosis. The protocol was immunoSEQ multiplex PCR, while the TCRdb copy is restricted to in-frame clones and leaves out a portion. The sample lists over 75,000 clones, around 92% occurring once. Trimming removed 1 base at V and 1 base at J, with 7 bases between. The CDR3 extends over 14 amino acids. Germline values: CDR1 SGHAT, CDR2 FQNNGV. This sample comprised peripheral blood, obtained in the first trimester of pregnancy. The chain joins TRBV11-2 to TRBJ1-1, with D unresolved. The receptor was isolated from a female donor with multiple sclerosis, enrolled in a pregnancy study. The CDR3 coding sequence is TGTGCCAGCAGCTTAGTGCCAGAGAACACTGAAGCTTTCTTT. Its translation: CASSLVPENTEAFF.